Each of the 6 T cell receptor beta chains below was sequenced from the same sample in a study of T-cell reconstitution after alpha-beta-depleted transplantation in children. It was with unique molecular identifiers that the TCRbeta library was prepared. TCRdb fed the PCR reads into MiXCR, producing one record per CDR3 protein. The profile shows around 700,000 distinct CDR3 sequences, roughly 13% of them singletons. Sequences were derived from PBMCs, sampled before TCRalphabeta/CD19-depleted stem cell transplant. The origin of the receptors is a girl aged 2-10 years with congenital amegakaryocytic thrombocytopenia, due to receive a stem cell transplant.

This chain links TRBV6-1 with TRBJ2-4; 7 bases line up with TRBD1. The CDR3 runs to 13 residues. V lost 8 bases and J lost 6; bases outside the gene matches: 7. Germline values: CDR1 MNHNS, CDR2 SASEGT. The CDR3: CASATGVRNIQYF. CDR3 nucleotides: TGTGCCAGCGCTACAGGGGTGAGAAACATTCAGTACTTC.

The table lists this clonotype with many counts. J is TRBJ2-2 and V is TRBV5-1, with D possibly being TRBD2 (5 bases). The CDR3 has 13 amino acids. Germline-derived CDR1 and CDR2 are SGHRS and YFSETQ. Trimming pared 5 bases from V and 4 bases from J, leaving 9 bases between. CDR3 nucleotide sequence: TGCGCCAGCAGGACTACAAGCACCGGGGAGCTGTTTTTT. Translated: CASRTTSTGELFF. Full variable domain (outside the CDR3, taken from reference TRBV5-1 and TRBJ2-2): KAGVTQTPRYLIKTRGQQVTLSCSPISGHRSVSWYQQTPGQGLQFLFEYFSETQRNKGNFPGRFSGRQFSNSRSEMNVSTLELGDSALYLCASRTTSTGELFFGEGSRLTVL.

This clonotype was detected a few times. This chain uses TRBV7-8 with TRBJ1-4; D not resolved. Trimming removed 3 bases from V and 8 bases from J, with 10 bases in between. CDR1 is SGHVS and CDR2 is FQNEAQ in the germline V gene. The CDR3 loop spans 13 amino acids. The chain's CDR3 is CASSLARKEKLFF. CDR3 nucleotides: TGTGCCAGCAGCTTGGCCAGGAAGGAAAAACTGTTTTTT.

This chain uses TRBV10-2 with TRBJ2-2, with a possible D match to TRBD1 (5 bases). Germline CDR1 and CDR2: WSHSY and SAAADI. The CDR3 covers 15 residues. Trimming took 2 bases from V and 3 from J, leaving 10 bases between them. CDR3 sequence reads: CASSETDTHTGELFF. The CDR3 nucleotides read TGCGCCAGCAGTGAGACGGACACCCACACCGGGGAGCTGTTTTTT.

This rearrangement joins TRBV5-1 to TRBJ2-1, with TRBD2 identical over 8 bases. The CDR3 totals 17 residues. The germline V gene encodes CDR1 SGHRS and CDR2 YFSETQ. V was pared by 1 base and J by 4 bases, with 10 bases of the junction left unmatched. CDR3 region: CASSLLVAGKGYNEQFF. The CDR3 bases are TGCGCCAGCAGCTTGTTGGTAGCGGGAAAAGGGTACAATGAGCAGTTCTTC.

About this clonotype itself: An end of the junction does not agree with germline; a read error may underlie this. This chain uses TRBV5-1 with TRBJ2-1, with TRBD2 as a possible D gene (5 bases). Germline V gives CDR1 SGHRS, CDR2 YFSETQ. CDR3 length: 16 amino acids. CDR3 nucleotides: TGCGCCGGCAGCTTGGGCGCTAGCAACTCCTACAATGAGCAGTTCTTC. Its protein is CAGSLGASNSYNEQFF.